This record looks at one TCR beta chain sequence and its context. The data stem from a study of siplizumab effects on memory and regulatory T cells. Profiled with immunoSEQ multiplex PCR; TCRdb holds only in-frame clones, not every one. The sample holds some 110,000 clones, over 90% seen once. Sequenced sample: Tregs sorted from blood. This TCR derives from a human donor in good health.

Written as DNA, the CDR3 is TGTGCCAGTACCCCGGGAGGGTTGGGCACTGAAGCTTTCTTT. This encodes CASTPGGLGTEAFF. This chain links TRBV19 with TRBJ1-1; D unresolved. This CDR3 is 14 amino acids long. Trimming pared 7 bases from V and 4 bases from J, leaving 16 bases between. Germline V gene sequence: CDR1 LNHDA, CDR2 SQIVND (reference sequence).